This T cell receptor beta chain was sequenced in a study of control samples from healthy donors and cancer patients. Produced via immunoSEQ multiplex PCR; TCRdb's table is partial and in-frame only. Among around 90,000 clones, approximately 86% were seen once, and the ten largest hold under 25%. Germline V gives CDR1 MGHRA, CDR2 YSYEKL. V trimming: 1 base; J trimming: 5 bases; junction bases outside the gene matches: 7. The CDR3 spans 15 residues. This TCR was sampled from a man aged 25-40 years in good health. The chain is built from TRBV4-1 and TRBJ2-5, with TRBD2 matching 7 bases. The sequencing sample was made of blood. CDR3 protein: CASSQVGGLGETQYF. The DNA for the CDR3 is TGCGCCAGCAGCCAAGTGGGAGGGCTTGGGGAGACCCAGTACTTC.